These 3 T cell receptor beta chains were all obtained from the same sample, sequenced in a study of technical replicates of blood from a few donors. The protocol was immunoSEQ multiplex PCR, while the TCRdb copy is restricted to in-frame clones and leaves out a portion. The sample carries 65,000 to 85,000 clones, around 96% recorded once. Sequencing used T cells isolated from PBMCs. The source of these receptors is a human donor in good health.

The chain links TRBV27 to TRBJ1-2, with 7 positions matching TRBD1. The J segment lost 1 base and the V segment lost 6 bases, leaving 14 bases of the junction unmatched. The CDR3 is 17 residues long. The germline V gene has CDR1 MNHEY and CDR2 SMNVEV (reference sequence). CDR3 coding DNA: TGTGCCAGCAGAGATAAATTGTGGACAGGAAATAACTATGGCTACACCTTC. This sequence encodes CASRDKLWTGNNYGYTF.

The rearrangement uses TRBV6-1 and TRBJ1-2; no reliable D call. The germline gives CDR1 MNHNS, CDR2 SASEGT. The V and J ends lost 8 bases and 0 bases respectively, with 10 bases between them. This CDR3 comprises 13 residues. The CDR3: CASSDGANYGYTF. CDR3 DNA: TGTGCCAGCTCGGACGGGGCTAACTATGGCTACACCTTC.

CDR3 loop: CASSNGGLAGFTDTQYF. The DNA for the CDR3 is TGTGCCAGCAGTAATGGGGGACTAGCGGGATTCACAGATACGCAGTATTTT. The chain couples TRBV2 to TRBJ2-3; 13 bases agree with TRBD2. The CDR3 consists of 17 residues. In germline, CDR1 is SNHLY, CDR2 FYNNEI. The trim removed 5 bases at V and 2 bases at J, leaving 7 bases unmatched.